This T cell receptor (beta chain) was retrieved from a study of post-analysis software for immune sequencing data. Study-wide background: The patients showed relapsing-remitting, secondary progressive and progressive-relapsing multiple sclerosis courses.

Every TCR beta cDNA library bore unique molecular identifiers. Around 500,000 cDNA molecules came from 1 to 10 million T cells. Via MiXCR, TCRdb re-called the PCR reads, giving one row per CDR3 protein. Among 650,000 to 850,000 distinct CDR3 sequences listed, roughly 58% were seen once. Turning to this clonotype: Antigen specificity is unknown.

The CDR3 is made up of 17 amino acids. In germline, CDR1 is SGHRS, CDR2 YFSETQ. The V and J ends lost 0 bases and 5 bases, in that order; junction bases with no gene match: 10. General study results and limits: Relative to controls, patients had a handful of TRBV segments at higher frequency, with TRBV5-6, TRBV5-1 and TRBV20-1 among these. In multiple sclerosis, normalized Chao1 diversity was significantly below that of controls. By F measure, samples from a shared preparation batch strongly co-clustered.

Sequenced sample: blood. The origin of this receptor is a girl aged 10-17 years with multiple sclerosis. This sequence joins TRBV5-1 and TRBJ2-1; the match to TRBD1 covers 8 bases. CDR3 loop: CASSLGGTGGVNNEQFF. The CDR3 DNA is TGCGCCAGCAGCTTGGGGGGAACAGGGGGAGTGAACAATGAGCAGTTCTTC.